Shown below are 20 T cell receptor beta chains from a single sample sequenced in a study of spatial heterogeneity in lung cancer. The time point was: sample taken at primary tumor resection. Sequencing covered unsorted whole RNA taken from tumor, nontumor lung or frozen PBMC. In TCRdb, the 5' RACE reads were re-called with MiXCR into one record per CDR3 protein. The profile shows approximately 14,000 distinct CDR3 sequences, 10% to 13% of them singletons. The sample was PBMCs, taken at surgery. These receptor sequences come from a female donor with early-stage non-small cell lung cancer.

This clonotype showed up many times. CDR3 sequence reads: CASSLGRFTSYEQYF. For the CDR3, the DNA is TGTGCCAGCAGCTTGGGCAGATTTACCTCCTACGAGCAGTACTTC. The genes are TRBV5-8 and TRBJ2-7; no clear D. V was clipped by 0 bases and J by 0 bases, with 10 bases between them. CDR1 is SGHTS, CDR2 YDEGEE, per germline. The CDR3 is 15 amino acids.

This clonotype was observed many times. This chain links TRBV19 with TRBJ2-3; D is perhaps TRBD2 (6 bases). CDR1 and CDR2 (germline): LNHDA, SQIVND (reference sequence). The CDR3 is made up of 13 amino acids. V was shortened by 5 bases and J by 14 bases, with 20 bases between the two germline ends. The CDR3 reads CASSLTWDSQPYF. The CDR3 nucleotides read TGTGCCAGTAGTCTTACATGGGACTCCCAACCGTATTTT.

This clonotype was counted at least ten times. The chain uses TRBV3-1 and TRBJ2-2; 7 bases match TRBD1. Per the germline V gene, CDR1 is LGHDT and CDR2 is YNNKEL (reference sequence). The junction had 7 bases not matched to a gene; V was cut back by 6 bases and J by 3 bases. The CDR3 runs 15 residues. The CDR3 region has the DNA TGTGCCAGCAGGCTTACAGGGGTGGACACCGGGGAGCTGTTTTTT. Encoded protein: CASRLTGVDTGELFF.

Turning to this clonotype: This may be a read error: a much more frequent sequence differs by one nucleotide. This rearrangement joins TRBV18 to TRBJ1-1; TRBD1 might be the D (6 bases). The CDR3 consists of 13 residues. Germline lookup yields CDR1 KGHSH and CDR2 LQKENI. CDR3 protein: CASLGTPNTKAFF. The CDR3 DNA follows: TGTGCCAGCCTAGGGACACCGAACACTAAAGCTTTCTTT.

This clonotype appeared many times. CDR3 sequence: CASSALSAPEYEQYF. The DNA for the CDR3 is TGTGCCAGCAGCGCCCTTAGCGCCCCCGAATACGAGCAGTACTTC. This chain links TRBV9 with TRBJ2-7; a possible D gene is TRBD2 (5 bases). The CDR3 is made up of 15 amino acids. V gave up 3 bases and J gave up 4 bases, with 17 bases separating them. CDR1 and CDR2 from the germline V gene are SGDLS and YYNGEE. The variable domain in full, completed from reference TRBV9 and TRBJ2-7, reads DSGVTQTPKHLITATGQRVTLRCSPRSGDLSVYWYQQSLDQGLQFLIQYYNGEERAKGNILERFSAQQFPDLHSELNLSSLELGDSALYFCASSALSAPEYEQYFGPGTRLTVT.

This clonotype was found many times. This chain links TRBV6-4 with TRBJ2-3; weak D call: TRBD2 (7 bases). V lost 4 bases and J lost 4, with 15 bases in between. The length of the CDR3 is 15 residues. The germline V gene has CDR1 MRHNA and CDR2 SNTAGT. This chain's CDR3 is CASSGTAGRADTQYF. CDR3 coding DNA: TGTGCCAGCAGTGGGACAGCGGGGCGGGCAGATACGCAGTATTTT.

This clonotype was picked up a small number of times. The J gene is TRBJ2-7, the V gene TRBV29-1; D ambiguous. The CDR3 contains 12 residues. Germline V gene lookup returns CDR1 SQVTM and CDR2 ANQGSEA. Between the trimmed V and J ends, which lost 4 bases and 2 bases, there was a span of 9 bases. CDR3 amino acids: CSVVVGPYEQYF. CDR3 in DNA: TGCAGCGTTGTGGTAGGGCCCTACGAGCAGTACTTC.

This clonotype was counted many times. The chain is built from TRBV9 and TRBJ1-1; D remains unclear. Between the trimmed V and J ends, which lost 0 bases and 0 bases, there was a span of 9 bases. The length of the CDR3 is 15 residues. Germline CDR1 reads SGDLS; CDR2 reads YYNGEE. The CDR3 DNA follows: TGTGCCAGCAGCGTAGGTATACTCCTGAACACTGAAGCTTTCTTT. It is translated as CASSVGILLNTEAFF.

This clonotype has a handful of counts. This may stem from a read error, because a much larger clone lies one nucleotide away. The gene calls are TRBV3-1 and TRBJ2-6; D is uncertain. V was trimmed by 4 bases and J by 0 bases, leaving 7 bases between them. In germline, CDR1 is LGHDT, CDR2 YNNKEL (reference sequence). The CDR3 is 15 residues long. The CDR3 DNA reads TGTGCCAGCAGCCTACTGGTCTCTGGGGCCAACGTCCTGACTTTC. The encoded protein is CASSLLVSGANVLTF.

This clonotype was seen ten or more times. In nucleotides, the CDR3 is TGTGCCAGCAGTGTGGCGTCTTACGAGCAGTACTTC. Translated: CASSVASYEQYF. The rearrangement links TRBV2 to TRBJ2-7; unclear D gene. CDR3 size: 12 residues. Germline-derived CDR1 and CDR2 are SNHLY and FYNNEI. Trimming removed 4 bases at V and 4 bases at J, with 8 bases between.

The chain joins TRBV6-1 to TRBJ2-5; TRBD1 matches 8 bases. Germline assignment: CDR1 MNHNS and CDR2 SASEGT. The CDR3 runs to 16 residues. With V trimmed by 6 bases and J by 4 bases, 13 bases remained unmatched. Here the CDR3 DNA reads TGTGCCAGCAGAACCGCAGGGACAGGAAGGCGAGAGACCCAGTACTTC. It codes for CASRTAGTGRRETQYF.

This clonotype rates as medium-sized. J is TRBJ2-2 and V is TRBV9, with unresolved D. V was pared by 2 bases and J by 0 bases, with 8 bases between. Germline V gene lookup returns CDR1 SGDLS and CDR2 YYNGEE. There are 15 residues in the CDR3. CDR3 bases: TGTGCCAGCAGCGTTCACAGTTCGAACACCGGGGAGCTGTTTTTT. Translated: CASSVHSSNTGELFF.

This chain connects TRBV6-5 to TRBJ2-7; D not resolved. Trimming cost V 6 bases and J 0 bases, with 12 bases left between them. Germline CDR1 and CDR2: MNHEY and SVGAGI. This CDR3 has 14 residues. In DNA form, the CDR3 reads TGTGCCAGCAGACAGTCAGACACCTCCTACGAGCAGTACTTC. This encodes CASRQSDTSYEQYF.

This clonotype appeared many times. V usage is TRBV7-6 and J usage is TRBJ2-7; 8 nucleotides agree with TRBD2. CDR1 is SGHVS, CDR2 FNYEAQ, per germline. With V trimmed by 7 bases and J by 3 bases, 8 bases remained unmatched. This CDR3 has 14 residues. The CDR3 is CASTPYRGGYEQYF. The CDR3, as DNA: TGTGCCAGCACCCCCTACCGGGGGGGCTACGAGCAGTACTTC.

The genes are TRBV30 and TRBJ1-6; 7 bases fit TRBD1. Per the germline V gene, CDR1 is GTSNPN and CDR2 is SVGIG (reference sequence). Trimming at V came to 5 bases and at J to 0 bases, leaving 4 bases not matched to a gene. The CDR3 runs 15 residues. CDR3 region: CAWSDRTSYNSPLHF. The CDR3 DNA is TGTGCCTGGTCGGACAGGACCTCCTATAATTCACCCCTCCACTTT.

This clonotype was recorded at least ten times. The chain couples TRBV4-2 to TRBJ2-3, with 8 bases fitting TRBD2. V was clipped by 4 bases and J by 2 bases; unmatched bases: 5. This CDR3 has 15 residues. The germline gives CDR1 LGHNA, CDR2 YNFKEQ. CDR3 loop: CASSLFGGATDTQYF. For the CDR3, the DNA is TGTGCCAGCAGCCTGTTCGGGGGGGCCACAGATACGCAGTATTTT.

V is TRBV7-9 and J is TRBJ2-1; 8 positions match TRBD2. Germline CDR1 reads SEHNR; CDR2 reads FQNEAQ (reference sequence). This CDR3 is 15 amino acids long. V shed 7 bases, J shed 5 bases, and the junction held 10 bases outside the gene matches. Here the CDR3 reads CASTEASGYNNEQFF. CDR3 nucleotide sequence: TGTGCCAGCACCGAAGCTAGCGGGTACAACAATGAGCAGTTCTTC.

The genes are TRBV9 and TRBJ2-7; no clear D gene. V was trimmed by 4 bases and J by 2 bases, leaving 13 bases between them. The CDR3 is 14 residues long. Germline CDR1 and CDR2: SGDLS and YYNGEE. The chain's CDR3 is CASSPELSAYEQYF. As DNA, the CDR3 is TGTGCCAGCAGCCCCGAACTCTCCGCCTACGAGCAGTACTTC. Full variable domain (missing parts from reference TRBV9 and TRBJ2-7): DSGVTQTPKHLITATGQRVTLRCSPRSGDLSVYWYQQSLDQGLQFLIQYYNGEERAKGNILERFSAQQFPDLHSELNLSSLELGDSALYFCASSPELSAYEQYFGPGTRLTVT.

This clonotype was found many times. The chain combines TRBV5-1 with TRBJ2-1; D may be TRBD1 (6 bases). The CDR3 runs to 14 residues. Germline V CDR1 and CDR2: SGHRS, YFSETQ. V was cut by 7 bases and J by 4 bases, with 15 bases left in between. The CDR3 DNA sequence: TGCGCCAGCGAGGGTCAGGGGATTTACAATGAGCAGTTCTTC. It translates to CASEGQGIYNEQFF. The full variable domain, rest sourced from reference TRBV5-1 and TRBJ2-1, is KAGVTQTPRYLIKTRGQQVTLSCSPISGHRSVSWYQQTPGQGLQFLFEYFSETQRNKGNFPGRFSGRQFSNSRSEMNVSTLELGDSALYLCASEGQGIYNEQFFGPGTRLTVL.

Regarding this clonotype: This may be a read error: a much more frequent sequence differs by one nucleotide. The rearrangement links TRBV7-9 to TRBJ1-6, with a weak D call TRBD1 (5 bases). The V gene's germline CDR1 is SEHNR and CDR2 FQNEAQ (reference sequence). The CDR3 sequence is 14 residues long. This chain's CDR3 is CASSLNTGNSPIHF. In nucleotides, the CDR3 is TGTGCCAGCAGCTTAAACACAGGCAATTCACCCATCCACTTT.